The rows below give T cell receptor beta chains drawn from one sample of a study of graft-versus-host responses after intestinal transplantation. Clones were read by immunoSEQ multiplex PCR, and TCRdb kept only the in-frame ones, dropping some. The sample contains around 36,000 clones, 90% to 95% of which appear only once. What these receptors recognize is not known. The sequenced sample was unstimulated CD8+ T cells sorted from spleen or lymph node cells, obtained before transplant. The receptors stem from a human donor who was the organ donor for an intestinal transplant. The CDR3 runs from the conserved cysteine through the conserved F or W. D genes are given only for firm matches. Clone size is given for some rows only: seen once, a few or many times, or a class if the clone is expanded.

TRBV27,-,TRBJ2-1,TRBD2,TGTGCCAGCAGTTTGGGGGGGGAAATTACCTACAATGAGCAGTTCTTC,CASSLGGEITYNEQFF
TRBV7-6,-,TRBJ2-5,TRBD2,TGTGCCAGCAGCCCGCTAGGTAGCGGGGGGGCCCTGGAGACCCAGTACTTC,CASSPLGSGGALETQYF
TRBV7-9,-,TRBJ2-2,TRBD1,TGTGCCAGCAGCCATCCATCCGGGACAGGGTACTCGAACACCGGGGAGCTGTTTTTT,CASSHPSGTGYSNTGELFF
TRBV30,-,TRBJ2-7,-,TGTGCCGCAGACAGGAGCTCCTACGAGCAGTACTTC,CAADRSSYEQYF
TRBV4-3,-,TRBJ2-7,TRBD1,TGCGCCAGCAGCCAAGATCGGGGGACAGGGGGCTACGAGCAGTACTTC,CASSQDRGTGGYEQYF
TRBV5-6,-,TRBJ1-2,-,TGTGCCAGCAGCTTGATCGGGAAAGGGGGCTACACCTTC,CASSLIGKGGYTF
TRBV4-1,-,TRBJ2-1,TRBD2,TGCGCCAGCAGCCAAGTAAGCGGGGGCGGGCATGAGCAGTTCTTC,CASSQVSGGGHEQFF
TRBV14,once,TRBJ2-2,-,TGTGCCAGCAGCCCACAGAACACCGGGGAGCTGTTTTTT,CASSPQNTGELFF
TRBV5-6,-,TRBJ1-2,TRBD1,TGTGCCAGCAGCTTGGCTTTGACAGGGTTGGATGGCTACACCTTC,CASSLALTGLDGYTF
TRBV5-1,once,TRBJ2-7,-,TGCGCCAGCAGACTGGCGGACGAGCAGTACTTC,CASRLADEQYF
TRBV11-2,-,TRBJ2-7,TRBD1,TGTGCCAGCAGCTTAGGGCCACTGACAGGGGATGAGCAGTACTTC,CASSLGPLTGDEQYF